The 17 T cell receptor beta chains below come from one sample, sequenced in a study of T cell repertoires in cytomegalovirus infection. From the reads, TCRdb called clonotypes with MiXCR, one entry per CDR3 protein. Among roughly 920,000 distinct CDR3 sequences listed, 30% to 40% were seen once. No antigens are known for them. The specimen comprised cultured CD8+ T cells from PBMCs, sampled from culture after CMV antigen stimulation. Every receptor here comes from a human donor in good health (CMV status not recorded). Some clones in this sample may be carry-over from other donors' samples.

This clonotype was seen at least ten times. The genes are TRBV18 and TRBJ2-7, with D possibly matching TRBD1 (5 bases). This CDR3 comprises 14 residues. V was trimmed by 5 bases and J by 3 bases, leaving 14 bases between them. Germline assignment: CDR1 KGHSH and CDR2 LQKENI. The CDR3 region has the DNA TGTGCCAGCTCAAGACAGTTGGTGAGCTACGAGCAGTACTTC. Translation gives CASSRQLVSYEQYF.

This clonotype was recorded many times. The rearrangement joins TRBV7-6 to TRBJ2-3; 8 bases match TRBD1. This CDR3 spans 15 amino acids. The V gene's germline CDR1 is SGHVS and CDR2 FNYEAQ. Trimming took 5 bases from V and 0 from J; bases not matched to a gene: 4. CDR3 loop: CASSPRTGSTDTQYF. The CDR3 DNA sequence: TGTGCCAGCAGCCCGAGGACAGGGAGCACAGATACGCAGTATTTT. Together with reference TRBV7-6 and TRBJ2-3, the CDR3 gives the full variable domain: GAGVSQSPRYKVTKRGQDVALRCDPISGHVSLYWYRQALGQGPEFLTYFNYEAQQDKSGLPNDRFSAERPEGSISTLTIQRTEQRDSAMYRCASSPRTGSTDTQYFGPGTRLTVL.

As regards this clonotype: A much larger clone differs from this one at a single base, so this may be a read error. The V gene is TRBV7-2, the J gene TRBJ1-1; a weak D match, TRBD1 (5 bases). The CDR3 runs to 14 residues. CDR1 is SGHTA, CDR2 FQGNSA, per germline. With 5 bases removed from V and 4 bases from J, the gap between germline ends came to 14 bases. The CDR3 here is CASSQSGMCTEAFF. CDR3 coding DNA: TGTGCCAGCAGCCAATCAGGGATGTGCACTGAAGCTTTCTTT. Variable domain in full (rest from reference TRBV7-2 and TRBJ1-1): GAGVSQSPSNKVTEKGKDVELRCDPISGHTALYWYRQSLGQGLEFLIYFQGNSAPDKSGLPSDRFSAERTGGSVSTLTIQRTQQEDSAVYLCASSQSGMCTEAFFGQGTRLTVV.

Here the CDR3 DNA reads TGCAGTGCTAGAGGTTTTCCGTATGGCTACACCTTC. It specifies CSARGFPYGYTF. The chain employs TRBV20-1 and TRBJ1-2; D gene unclear. V lost 1 base, J lost 5 bases, and 8 bases lay in between. The CDR3 spans 12 residues. Germline-derived CDR1 and CDR2 are DFQATT and SNEGSKA (reference sequence).

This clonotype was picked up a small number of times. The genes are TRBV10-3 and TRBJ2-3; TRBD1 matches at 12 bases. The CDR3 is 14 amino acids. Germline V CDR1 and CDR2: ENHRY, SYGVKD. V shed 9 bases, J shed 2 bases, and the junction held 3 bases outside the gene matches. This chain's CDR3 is CAMGQGAHTDTQYF. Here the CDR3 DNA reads TGTGCCATGGGACAGGGGGCCCACACAGATACGCAGTATTTT.

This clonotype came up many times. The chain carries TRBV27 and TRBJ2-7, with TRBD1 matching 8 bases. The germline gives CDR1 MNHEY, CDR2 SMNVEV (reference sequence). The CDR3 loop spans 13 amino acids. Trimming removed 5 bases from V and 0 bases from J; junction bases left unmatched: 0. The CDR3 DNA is TGTGCCAGCAGTGACAGGGGCTCCTACGAGCAGTACTTC. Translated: CASSDRGSYEQYF.

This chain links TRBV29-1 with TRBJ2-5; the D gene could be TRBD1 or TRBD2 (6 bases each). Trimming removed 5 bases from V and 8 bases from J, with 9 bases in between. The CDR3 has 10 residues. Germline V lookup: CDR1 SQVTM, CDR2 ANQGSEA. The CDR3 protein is CSVNGGTQYF. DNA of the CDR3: TGCAGCGTTAACGGGGGCACCCAGTACTTC.

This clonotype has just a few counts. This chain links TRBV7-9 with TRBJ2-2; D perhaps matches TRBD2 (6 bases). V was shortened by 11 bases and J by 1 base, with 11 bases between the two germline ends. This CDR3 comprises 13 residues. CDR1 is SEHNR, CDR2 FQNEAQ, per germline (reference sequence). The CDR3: CAGRPLNTGELFF. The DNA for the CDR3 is TGTGCCGGGAGGCCCCTGAACACCGGGGAGCTGTTTTTT.

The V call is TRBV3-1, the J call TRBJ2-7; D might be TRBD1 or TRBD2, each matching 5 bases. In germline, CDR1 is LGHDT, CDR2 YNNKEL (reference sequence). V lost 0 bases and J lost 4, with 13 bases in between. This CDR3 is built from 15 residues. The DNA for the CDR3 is TGTGCCAGCAGCCAAGACCGGGACGGTCCTTACGAGCAGTACGTC. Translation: CASSQDRDGPYEQYV.

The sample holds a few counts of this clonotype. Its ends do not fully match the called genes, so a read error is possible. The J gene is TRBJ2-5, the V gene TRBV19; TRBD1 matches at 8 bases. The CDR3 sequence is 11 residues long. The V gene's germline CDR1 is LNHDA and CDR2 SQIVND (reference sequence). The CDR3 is CASSPGQGMDF. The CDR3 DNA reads TGTGCCAGTAGTCCAGGACAGGGCATGGACTTC.

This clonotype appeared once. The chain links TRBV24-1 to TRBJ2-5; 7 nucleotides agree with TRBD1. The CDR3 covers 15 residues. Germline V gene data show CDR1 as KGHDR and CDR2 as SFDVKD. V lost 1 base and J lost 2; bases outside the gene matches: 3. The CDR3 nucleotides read TGTGCCACCAGTGATTTTCGACAGGGACAAGAGACCCAGTACTTC. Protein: CATSDFRQGQETQYF.

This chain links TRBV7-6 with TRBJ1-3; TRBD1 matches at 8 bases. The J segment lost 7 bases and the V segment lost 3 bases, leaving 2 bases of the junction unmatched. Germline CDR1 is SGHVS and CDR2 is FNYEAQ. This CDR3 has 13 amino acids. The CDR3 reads CASSLTGDNTIYF. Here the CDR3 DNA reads TGTGCCAGCAGCTTGACAGGGGATAACACCATATATTTT.

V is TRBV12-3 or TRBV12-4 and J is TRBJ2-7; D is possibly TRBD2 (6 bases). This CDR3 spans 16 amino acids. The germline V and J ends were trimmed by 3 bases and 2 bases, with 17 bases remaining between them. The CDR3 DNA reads TGTGCCAGCAGTTTGGATTTAGCGGAATCACCCTACGAGCAGTACTTC. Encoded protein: CASSLDLAESPYEQYF.

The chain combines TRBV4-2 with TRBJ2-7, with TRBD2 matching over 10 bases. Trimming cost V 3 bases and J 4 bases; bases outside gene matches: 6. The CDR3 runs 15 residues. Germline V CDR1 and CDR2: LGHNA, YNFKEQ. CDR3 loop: CASSQASGGSYEQYV. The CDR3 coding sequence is TGTGCCAGCAGCCAGGCTAGCGGGGGATCTTACGAGCAGTACGTC.

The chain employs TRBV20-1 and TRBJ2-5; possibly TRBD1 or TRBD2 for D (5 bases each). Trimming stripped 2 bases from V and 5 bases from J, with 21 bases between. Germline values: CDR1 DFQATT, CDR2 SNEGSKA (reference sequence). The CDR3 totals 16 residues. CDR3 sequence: CSARSDISTTGETQYF. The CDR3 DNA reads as TGCAGTGCTAGATCGGACATCTCCACCACGGGGGAGACCCAGTACTTC.

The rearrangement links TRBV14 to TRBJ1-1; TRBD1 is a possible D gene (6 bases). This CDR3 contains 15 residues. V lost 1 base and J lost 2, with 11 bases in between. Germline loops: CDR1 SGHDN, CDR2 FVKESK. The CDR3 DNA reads TGTGCCAGCAGCCAAGTCAGGGGAATAAACACTGAAGCTTTCTTT. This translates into CASSQVRGINTEAFF.

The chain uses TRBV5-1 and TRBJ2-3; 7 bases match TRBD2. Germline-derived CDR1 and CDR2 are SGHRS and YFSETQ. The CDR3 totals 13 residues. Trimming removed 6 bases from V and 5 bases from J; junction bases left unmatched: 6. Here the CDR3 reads CASTSWGGDTQYF. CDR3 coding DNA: TGCGCCAGCACTAGCTGGGGGGGAGATACGCAGTATTTT.